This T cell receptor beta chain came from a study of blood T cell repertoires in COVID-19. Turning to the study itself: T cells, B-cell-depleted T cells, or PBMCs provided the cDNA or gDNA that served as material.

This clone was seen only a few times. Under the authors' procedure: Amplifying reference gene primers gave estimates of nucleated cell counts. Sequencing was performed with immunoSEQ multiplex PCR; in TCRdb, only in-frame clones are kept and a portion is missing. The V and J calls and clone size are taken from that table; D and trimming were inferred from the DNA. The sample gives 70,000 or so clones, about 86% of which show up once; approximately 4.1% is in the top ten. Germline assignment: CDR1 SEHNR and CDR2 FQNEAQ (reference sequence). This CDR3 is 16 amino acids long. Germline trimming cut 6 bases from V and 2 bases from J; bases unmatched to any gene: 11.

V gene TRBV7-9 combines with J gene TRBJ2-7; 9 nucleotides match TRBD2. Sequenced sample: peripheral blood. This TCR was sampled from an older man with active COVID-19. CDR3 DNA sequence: TGTGCCAGCAGACTCCCAGCGGGAGGTCCCCCCTACGAGCAGTACTTC. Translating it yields CASRLPAGGPPYEQYF.